This T cell receptor (beta chain) was retrieved from a study of T cell repertoires in cytomegalovirus infection. Across the whole study: Alongside well-studied HLA-B-restricted CMV epitopes, recently identified HLA-C-restricted CMV epitopes were also used. Indications came from public TCR beta signatures; they pointed to CMV infection and to a matching HLA type.

In TCRdb, the reads were re-called with MiXCR into one record per CDR3 protein. This sample has fewer than 350,000 distinct CDR3 sequences; approximately 32% occur once, and the top ten carry roughly 20%. This clonotype was observed a few times. The target antigen is unknown. The sequence was collected from a human donor in good health (CMV status not recorded). Some clones in this sample may be carry-over from other donors' samples. Sequencing used cultured PBMCs, obtained from culture after CMV antigen stimulation.

CDR3 bases: TGTGCCAGCAGTCCAGGACAGTTACAAGAGACCCAGTACTTC. Translated: CASSPGQLQETQYF. The chain recombines TRBV9 with TRBJ2-5, with D maybe TRBD1 (6 bases). The CDR3 covers 14 residues. Germline values: CDR1 SGDLS, CDR2 YYNGEE. The V end was cut by 5 bases, the J end by 2 bases, with 13 bases between.